This TCR beta chain was observed in a study of lymphopenia after photon versus proton radiotherapy. The repertoire was sequenced with immunoSEQ multiplex PCR; TCRdb's copy has only in-frame clones and lacks some. The table includes 160,000 or so clones, about 85% detected once. After removal of 3 bases from V and 6 bases from J, the junction contained 10 bases not matched to a gene. The CDR3 has 15 amino acids. Germline CDR1 reads GTSNPN; CDR2 reads SVGIG (reference sequence). Study-level points and caveats: Under photons, naive T cells and diversity fell while effector/memory populations rose. After lymphocyte nadir, photon-treated repertoires showed oligoclonal expansion, especially CD8+ Temra.

Only one count was recorded for this clone. Antigen: not known. J is TRBJ2-2 and V is TRBV30; 7 nucleotides align to TRBD2. This receptor was identified in a man aged 50 to 59 with gastric cancer. The starting material was peripheral blood, obtained from a patient treated with photon-based radiotherapy. In DNA, the CDR3 is TGTGCCTGGAGGGGAGGGGAAGGTGGAGCCGGGGAGCTGTTTTTT. The encoded protein is CAWRGGEGGAGELFF.